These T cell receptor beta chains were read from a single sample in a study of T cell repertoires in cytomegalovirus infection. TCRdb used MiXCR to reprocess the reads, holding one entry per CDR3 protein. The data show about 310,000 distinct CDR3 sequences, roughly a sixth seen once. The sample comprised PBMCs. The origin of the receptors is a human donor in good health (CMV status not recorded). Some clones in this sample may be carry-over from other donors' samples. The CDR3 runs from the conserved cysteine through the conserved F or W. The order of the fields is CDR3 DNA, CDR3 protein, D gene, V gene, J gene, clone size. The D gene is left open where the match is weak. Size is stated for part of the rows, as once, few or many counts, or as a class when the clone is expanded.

DNA: TGTGCCAGCAACCAAAACTGGGGACAGAACACCGGGGAGCTGTTTTTT; CDR3: CASNQNWGQNTGELFF; D: .; V: TRBV7-9; J: TRBJ2-2; size: few
DNA: TGCGCCAGCAGAGACGCCGGGACAGGGAATTCACCCCTCCACTTT; CDR3: CASRDAGTGNSPLHF; D: TRBD1; V: TRBV5-1; J: TRBJ1-6; size: .
DNA: TGTGCCAGCAGTCCCTTGGACGGGGGCAGCAATCAGCCCCAGCATTTT; CDR3: CASSPLDGGSNQPQHF; D: .; V: TRBV12-3/TRBV12-4; J: TRBJ1-5; size: .
DNA: TGTGCCAGCAGCCCATCAGTCTACCTACACGTCGCTTTCTTT; CDR3: CASSPSVYLHVAFF; D: .; V: TRBV7-2; J: TRBJ1-1; size: many
DNA: TGTGCCAGCAGTTTATCGGCGACAGGATCAGATACGCAGTATTTT; CDR3: CASSLSATGSDTQYF; D: .; V: TRBV28; J: TRBJ2-3; size: few
DNA: TGTGCCAGCAGTGATTCGGTGCAGCGGGGCTTCTCCTACAATGAGCAGTTCTTC; CDR3: CASSDSVQRGFSYNEQFF; D: TRBD2; V: TRBV6-1; J: TRBJ2-1; size: many
DNA: TGCAGTGCTAGAGATGCCCAGGGATCATCCTACAATGAGCAGTTCTTC; CDR3: CSARDAQGSSYNEQFF; D: .; V: TRBV20-1; J: TRBJ2-1; size: .
DNA: TGTGCCACCAGTGATCGGACTCTCCCCACCGGGGAGCTGTTTTTT; CDR3: CATSDRTLPTGELFF; D: .; V: TRBV24-1; J: TRBJ2-2; size: .
DNA: TGTGCCAGCAGTTACTCGATATCCCCCAGGCTAACCTACGAGCAGTACTTC; CDR3: CASSYSISPRLTYEQYF; D: .; V: TRBV6-5; J: TRBJ2-7; size: .
DNA: TGCGCCAGCAGTAACGCCGGGACAGGGTTTGGCTACACCTTC; CDR3: CASSNAGTGFGYTF; D: TRBD1; V: TRBV4-1; J: TRBJ1-2; size: .
DNA: TGTGCCAGCAGTGGGTGGCTTACCGGGGAGCTGTTTTTT; CDR3: CASSGWLTGELFF; D: .; V: TRBV2; J: TRBJ2-2; size: .
DNA: TGTGCCAGCAACGAAGGGACAGGGAGAATTTTTACAGATACGCAGTATTTT; CDR3: CASNEGTGRIFTDTQYF; D: TRBD1; V: TRBV12-3/TRBV12-4; J: TRBJ2-3; size: few
DNA: TGTGCCAGCAGCTTAGTAGGAGGGATCCGCACAGATACGCAGTATTTT; CDR3: CASSLVGGIRTDTQYF; D: .; V: TRBV7-2; J: TRBJ2-3; size: .
DNA: TGCAGTGCTAACGGGCCGACTTATGGCTACACCTTC; CDR3: CSANGPTYGYTF; D: .; V: TRBV20-1; J: TRBJ1-2; size: .
DNA: TGTGCCAGCAGCCATTGGGGTGAAAAACTGTTTTTT; CDR3: CASSHWGEKLFF; D: .; V: TRBV12-3/TRBV12-4; J: TRBJ1-4; size: many
DNA: TGTGCCAGCCGCGGAGGCAGGTTCATGAACACTGAAGCTTTCTTT; CDR3: CASRGGRFMNTEAFF; D: .; V: TRBV7-8; J: TRBJ1-1; size: many
DNA: TGTGCCAGTAGTCCAGGACAGGAAGAGACCCAGTACTTC; CDR3: CASSPGQEETQYF; D: TRBD1; V: TRBV19; J: TRBJ2-5; size: few
DNA: TGTGCCAGCAGCGTAGACCCTGGGGCCAGTGGAGGTGGCTACACCTTC; CDR3: CASSVDPGASGGGYTF; D: .; V: TRBV9; J: TRBJ1-2; size: many
DNA: TGTGCCATCAGTGAGTCGATGAGGGCACACGAGCAGTACTTC; CDR3: CAISESMRAHEQYF; D: .; V: TRBV10-3; J: TRBJ2-7; size: few
DNA: TGTGCCAGCAGTTACGGGAGGTACACCGGGGAGCTGTTTTTT; CDR3: CASSYGRYTGELFF; D: .; V: TRBV6-2/TRBV6-3; J: TRBJ2-2; size: few
DNA: TGTGCCATCAGTTTACGAGCTCGGACAGACTCCTACGAGCAGTACTTC; CDR3: CAISLRARTDSYEQYF; D: .; V: TRBV10-3; J: TRBJ2-7; size: few
DNA: TGTGCCAGCAGCCCCGGAGCGGGGGGGTTTACCACAGATACGCAGTATTTT; CDR3: CASSPGAGGFTTDTQYF; D: TRBD2; V: TRBV7-2; J: TRBJ2-3; size: many
DNA: TGTGCCAGCAGTGTACCGGGACAGCGCAATATCCGCGTTAATGAAAAACTGTTTTTT; CDR3: CASSVPGQRNIRVNEKLFF; D: TRBD1; V: TRBV2; J: TRBJ1-4; size: few
DNA: TGTGCCAGCAGCCCCCGGGGAGAGAACTATGGCTACACCTTC; CDR3: CASSPRGENYGYTF; D: .; V: TRBV7-2; J: TRBJ1-2; size: many
DNA: TGTGCCAGCAGTTACTCGGCAGGGCTTGAGCAGTACTTC; CDR3: CASSYSAGLEQYF; D: .; V: TRBV6-5; J: TRBJ2-7; size: few
DNA: TGTGCCAGCAGCTCGTCAGGAGCAGATACGCAGTATTTT; CDR3: CASSSSGADTQYF; D: .; V: TRBV7-9; J: TRBJ2-3; size: many
DNA: TGTGCCAGCAGCCAAGATAACCGGAGACTAGCGGTCAGGTGGGAGACCCAGTACTTC; CDR3: CASSQDNRRLAVRWETQYF; D: TRBD2; V: TRBV14; J: TRBJ2-5; size: few
DNA: TGTGCCAGCAGCACCCTAGGGGAAGAAAAACTGTTTTTT; CDR3: CASSTLGEEKLFF; D: .; V: TRBV7-8; J: TRBJ1-4; size: many
DNA: TGTGCCAGCCGACAGGAGCCAAAAGAGACCCAGTACTTC; CDR3: CASRQEPKETQYF; D: .; V: TRBV12-3/TRBV12-4; J: TRBJ2-5; size: many
DNA: TGTGCCAGCGCAGGGGTTGGCAATCAGCCCCAGCATTTT; CDR3: CASAGVGNQPQHF; D: .; V: TRBV25-1; J: TRBJ1-5; size: .
DNA: TGCAGTGCTCAGGTGTCGACCCATAATGGCTACACCTTC; CDR3: CSAQVSTHNGYTF; D: .; V: TRBV20-1; J: TRBJ1-2; size: few
DNA: TGTGCCACCACTCCAAATCATGCAGATACGCAGTATTTT; CDR3: CATTPNHADTQYF; D: .; V: TRBV15; J: TRBJ2-3; size: few
DNA: TGTGCCAGTAGCGGGCGCGGGTCTGAAGCTTTCTTT; CDR3: CASSGRGSEAFF; D: .; V: TRBV6-8; J: TRBJ1-1; size: .
DNA: TGTGCCAGTAGTAGGTTAACAGGAAATGAGCAGTTCTTC; CDR3: CASSRLTGNEQFF; D: .; V: TRBV19; J: TRBJ2-1; size: .
DNA: TGTGCCAGCAGTTACTCCCCGGGGAGTGTGGAGACCCAGTACTTC; CDR3: CASSYSPGSVETQYF; D: .; V: TRBV6-5; J: TRBJ2-5; size: many
DNA: TGTGCCAGCAGCCCCCGGCTAGCGGGGGAAGAGACCCAGTACTTC; CDR3: CASSPRLAGEETQYF; D: TRBD2; V: TRBV5-4; J: TRBJ2-5; size: .
DNA: TGTGCCAGTAGTAGAACATTCGGGTCACCCCTCCACTTT; CDR3: CASSRTFGSPLHF; D: .; V: TRBV19; J: TRBJ1-6; size: .
DNA: TGTGCCAGCAGCTTGTCCGGCGGGGATGAGCAGTTCTTC; CDR3: CASSLSGGDEQFF; D: .; V: TRBV7-2; J: TRBJ2-1; size: many
DNA: TGTGCCAGCAGCTTATCCAGTTTCAATCAGCCCCAGCATTTT; CDR3: CASSLSSFNQPQHF; D: .; V: TRBV7-9; J: TRBJ1-5; size: few
DNA: TGTGCCAGCAGCTTATACCTAGCGGGAGAGACCCAGTACTTC; CDR3: CASSLYLAGETQYF; D: TRBD2; V: TRBV7-2; J: TRBJ2-5; size: many
DNA: TGTGCCAGCAGCCCTCATAACACCCCAGACAGCCAAGAGACCCAGTACTTC; CDR3: CASSPHNTPDSQETQYF; D: .; V: TRBV6-1; J: TRBJ2-5; size: .
DNA: TGTGCCAGCAGCTTCAATAAGGGGACCGGGGAGCTGTTTTTT; CDR3: CASSFNKGTGELFF; D: .; V: TRBV7-2; J: TRBJ2-2; size: many